This T cell receptor (beta chain) was recovered during a study of T cell changes during pregnancy in multiple sclerosis. Sequencing used immunoSEQ multiplex PCR; TCRdb keeps in-frame clones, though not all of them. The profile covers fewer than 55,000 clones, with 90% appearing a single time and under 6.5% taken by the ten largest. Here the sequenced sample was peripheral blood, taken after pregnancy. The clonotype comes from a female donor in good health, enrolled as a control in a pregnancy study.

The CDR3 loop reads CASSLYTGELFF. CDR3 DNA sequence: TGTGCCAGCAGTTTATACACCGGGGAGCTGTTTTTT. The J gene is TRBJ2-2, the V gene TRBV6-5; no clear D gene. V was shortened by 4 bases and J by 3 bases, with 3 bases between the two germline ends. Germline V gene sequence: CDR1 MNHEY, CDR2 SVGAGI. The CDR3 has 12 amino acids.